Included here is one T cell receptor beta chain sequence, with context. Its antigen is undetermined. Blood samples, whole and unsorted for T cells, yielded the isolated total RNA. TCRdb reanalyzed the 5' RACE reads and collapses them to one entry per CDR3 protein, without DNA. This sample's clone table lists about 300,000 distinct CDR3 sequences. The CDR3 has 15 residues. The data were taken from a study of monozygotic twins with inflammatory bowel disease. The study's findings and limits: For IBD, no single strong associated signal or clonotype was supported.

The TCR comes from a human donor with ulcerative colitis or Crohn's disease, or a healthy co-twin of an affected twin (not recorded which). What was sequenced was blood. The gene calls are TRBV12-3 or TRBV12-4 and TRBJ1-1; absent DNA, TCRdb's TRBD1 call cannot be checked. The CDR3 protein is CASSPPRGANTEAFF.